The clone carrying this T cell receptor beta chain occurred many times. Antigen specificity is unknown. A 10-nucleotide random UMI tagged transcripts in template-switch 5'RACE cDNA synthesis. A single run covered 15-18 subjects with over 160 million TCR-beta sequences. TCRdb re-called the 5' RACE reads through MiXCR, storing one row per CDR3 protein. The data show over 13,000 distinct CDR3 sequences, roughly 6.9% seen once. This CDR3 region has 14 residues. CDR1 and CDR2 from the germline V gene are SGHVS and FQNEAQ. Trimming cost V 4 bases and J 6 bases, with 14 bases left between them. The data belong to a study of neurological immune-mediated disorders. The study, taken as a whole, reports: None of the CDR3 amino acid sequences found in expanded clones was shared across subjects. This suggests that the TCR-beta repertoires were private in all groups.

This sequence joins TRBV7-8 and TRBJ2-3, with D possibly TRBD2 on 7 matching bases. This clonotype originated in a woman aged 40 to 50 in good health. Sample: CD8+ T cells from blood. CDR3 sequence: CASSSWGGGDTQYF. CDR3 DNA sequence: TGTGCCAGCAGCTCCTGGGGGGGCGGCGATACGCAGTATTTT.